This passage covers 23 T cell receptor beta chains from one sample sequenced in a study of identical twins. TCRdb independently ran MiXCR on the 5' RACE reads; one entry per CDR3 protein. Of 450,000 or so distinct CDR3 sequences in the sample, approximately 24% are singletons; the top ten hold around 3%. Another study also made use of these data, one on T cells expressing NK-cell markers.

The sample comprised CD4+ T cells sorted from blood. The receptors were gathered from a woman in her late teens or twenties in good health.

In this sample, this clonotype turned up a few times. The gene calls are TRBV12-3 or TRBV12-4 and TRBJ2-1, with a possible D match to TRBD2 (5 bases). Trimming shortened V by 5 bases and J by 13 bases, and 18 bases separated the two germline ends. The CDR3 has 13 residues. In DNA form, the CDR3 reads TGTGCCAGCAGTCAAGGGTATAAAGCGGATCAGTTCTTC. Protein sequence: CASSQGYKADQFF.

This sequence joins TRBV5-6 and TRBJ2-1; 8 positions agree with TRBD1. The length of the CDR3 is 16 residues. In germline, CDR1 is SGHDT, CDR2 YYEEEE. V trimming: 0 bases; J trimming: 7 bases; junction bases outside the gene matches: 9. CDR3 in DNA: TGTGCCAGCAGCTTGGCTGGGCAGGGGGCGCGAAATGAGCAGTTCTTC. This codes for CASSLAGQGARNEQFF.

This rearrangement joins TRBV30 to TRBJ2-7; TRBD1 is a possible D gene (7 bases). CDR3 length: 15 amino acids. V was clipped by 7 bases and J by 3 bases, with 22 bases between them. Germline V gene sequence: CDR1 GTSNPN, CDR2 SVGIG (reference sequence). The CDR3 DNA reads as TGTGCCTCGGCCCTTGGAGGGGGCCTAGGCTACGAGCAGTACTTC. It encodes CASALGGGLGYEQYF.

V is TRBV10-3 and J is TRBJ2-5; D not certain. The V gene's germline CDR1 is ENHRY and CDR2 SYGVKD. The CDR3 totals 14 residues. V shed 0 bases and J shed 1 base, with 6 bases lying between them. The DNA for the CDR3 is TGTGCCATCAGTGAGTCGGGTTCCCAAGAGACCCAGTACTTC. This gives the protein CAISESGSQETQYF.

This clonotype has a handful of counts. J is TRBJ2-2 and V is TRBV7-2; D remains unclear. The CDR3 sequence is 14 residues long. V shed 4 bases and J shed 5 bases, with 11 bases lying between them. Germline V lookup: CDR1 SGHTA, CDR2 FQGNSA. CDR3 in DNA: TGTGCCAGCAGCTGGTGGGCGGAGACCGGGGAGCTGTTTTTT. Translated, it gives CASSWWAETGELFF.

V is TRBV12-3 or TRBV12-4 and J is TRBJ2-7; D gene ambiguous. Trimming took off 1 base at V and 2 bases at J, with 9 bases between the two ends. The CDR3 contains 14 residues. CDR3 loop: CASSLVQPPYEQYF. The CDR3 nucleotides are TGTGCCAGCAGTTTAGTGCAGCCCCCCTACGAGCAGTACTTC.

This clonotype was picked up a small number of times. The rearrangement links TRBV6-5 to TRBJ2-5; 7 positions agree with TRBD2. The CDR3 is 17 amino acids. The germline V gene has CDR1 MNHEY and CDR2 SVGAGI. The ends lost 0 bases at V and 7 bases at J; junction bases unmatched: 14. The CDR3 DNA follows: TGTGCCAGCAGTTACTCGAAGGCTAGCGGAGGGGCGGCGACCCAGTACTTC. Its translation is CASSYSKASGGAATQYF.

CDR3 in DNA: TGTGCCAGCAGACAAATTTTTGGGAGGATCATGAACACTGAAGCTTTCTTT. Encoded protein: CASRQIFGRIMNTEAFF. The V and J genes are TRBV11-2 and TRBJ1-1; D uncertain. The germline gives CDR1 SGHAT, CDR2 FQNNGV. V shed 6 bases and J shed 0 bases, with 20 bases lying between them. The CDR3 is 17 amino acids.

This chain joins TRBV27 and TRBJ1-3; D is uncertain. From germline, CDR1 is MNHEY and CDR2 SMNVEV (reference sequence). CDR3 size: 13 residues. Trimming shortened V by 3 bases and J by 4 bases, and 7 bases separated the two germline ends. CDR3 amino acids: CASSFVGGNTIYF. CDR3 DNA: TGTGCCAGCAGTTTTGTCGGCGGAAACACCATATATTTT.

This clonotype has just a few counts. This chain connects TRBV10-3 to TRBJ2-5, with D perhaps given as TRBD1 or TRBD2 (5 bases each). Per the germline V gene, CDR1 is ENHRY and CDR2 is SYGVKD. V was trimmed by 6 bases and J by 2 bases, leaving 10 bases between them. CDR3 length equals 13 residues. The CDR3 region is CAIRGTGQETQYF. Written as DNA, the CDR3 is TGTGCCATCAGGGGGACCGGGCAAGAGACCCAGTACTTC.

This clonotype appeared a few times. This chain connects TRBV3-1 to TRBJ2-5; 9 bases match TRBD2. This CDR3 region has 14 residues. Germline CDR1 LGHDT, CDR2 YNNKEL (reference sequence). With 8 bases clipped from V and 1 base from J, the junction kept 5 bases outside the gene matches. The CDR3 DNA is TGTGCCAGCCGCCGGACTAGCGCCCAAGAGACCCAGTACTTC. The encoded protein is CASRRTSAQETQYF.

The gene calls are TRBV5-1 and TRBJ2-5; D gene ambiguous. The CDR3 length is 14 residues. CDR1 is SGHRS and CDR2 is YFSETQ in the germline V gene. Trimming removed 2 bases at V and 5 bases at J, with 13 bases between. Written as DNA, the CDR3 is TGCGCCAGCAGCTTAGAAGGATTCGGGGAGACCCAGTACTTC. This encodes CASSLEGFGETQYF.

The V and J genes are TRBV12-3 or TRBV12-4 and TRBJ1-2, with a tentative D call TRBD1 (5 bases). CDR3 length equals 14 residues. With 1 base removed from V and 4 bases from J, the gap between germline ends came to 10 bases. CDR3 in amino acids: CASSLGRQGYGYTF. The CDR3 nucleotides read TGTGCCAGCAGTTTAGGGAGGCAGGGCTATGGCTACACCTTC.

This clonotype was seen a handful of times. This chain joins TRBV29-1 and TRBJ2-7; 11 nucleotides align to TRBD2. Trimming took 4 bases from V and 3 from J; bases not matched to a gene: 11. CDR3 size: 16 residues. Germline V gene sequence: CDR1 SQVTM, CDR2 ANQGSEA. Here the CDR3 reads CSVAGPLAGGLYEQYF. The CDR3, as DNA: TGCAGCGTTGCCGGCCCCCTAGCGGGGGGCCTCTACGAGCAGTACTTC.

CDR3 DNA sequence: TGTGCCAGCAGCGTTAATCCAGACCCTGGTGCCGGGGAGCTGTTTTTT. As protein: CASSVNPDPGAGELFF. J is TRBJ2-2 and V is TRBV9; D is unresolved. Trimming cost V 2 bases and J 6 bases, with 17 bases left between them. The CDR3 loop spans 16 amino acids. Germline V gene data show CDR1 as SGDLS and CDR2 as YYNGEE.

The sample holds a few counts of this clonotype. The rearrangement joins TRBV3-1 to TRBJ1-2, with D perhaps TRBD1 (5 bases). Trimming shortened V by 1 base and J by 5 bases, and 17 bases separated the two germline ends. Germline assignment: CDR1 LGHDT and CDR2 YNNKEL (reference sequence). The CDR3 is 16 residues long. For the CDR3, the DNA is TGTGCCAGCAGCCAAGGGTCGGGGCCTCTTCGGTATGGCTACACCTTC. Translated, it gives CASSQGSGPLRYGYTF.

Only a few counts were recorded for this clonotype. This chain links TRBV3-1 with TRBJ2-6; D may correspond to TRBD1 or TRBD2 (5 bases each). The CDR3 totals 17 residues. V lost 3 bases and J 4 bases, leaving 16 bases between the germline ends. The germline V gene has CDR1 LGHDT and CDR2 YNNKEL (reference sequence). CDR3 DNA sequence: TGTGCCAGCAGCCAGGGGCTCGGGATTTACGGGGCCAACGTCCTGACTTTC. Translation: CASSQGLGIYGANVLTF.

The CDR3 sequence: CASSTGRNQETQYF. CDR3 in DNA: TGTGCCAGCAGCACCGGACGGAACCAAGAGACCCAGTACTTC. The V call is TRBV7-2, the J call TRBJ2-5; no clear D gene. This CDR3 comprises 14 residues. CDR1 and CDR2 (germline): SGHTA, FQGNSA. The V end was cut by 5 bases, the J end by 0 bases, with 10 bases between.

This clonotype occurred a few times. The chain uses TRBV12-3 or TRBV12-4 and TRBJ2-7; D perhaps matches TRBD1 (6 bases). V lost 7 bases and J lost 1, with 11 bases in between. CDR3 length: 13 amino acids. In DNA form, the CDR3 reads TGTGCCAGCACCCTACAGGGTTCCTACGAGCAGTACTTC. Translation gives CASTLQGSYEQYF.

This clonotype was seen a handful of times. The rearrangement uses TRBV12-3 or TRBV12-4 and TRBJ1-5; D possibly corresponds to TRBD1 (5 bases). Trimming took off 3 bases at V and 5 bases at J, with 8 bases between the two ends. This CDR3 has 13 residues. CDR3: CASSFGADQPQHF. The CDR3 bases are TGTGCCAGCAGTTTTGGGGCCGATCAGCCCCAGCATTTT.

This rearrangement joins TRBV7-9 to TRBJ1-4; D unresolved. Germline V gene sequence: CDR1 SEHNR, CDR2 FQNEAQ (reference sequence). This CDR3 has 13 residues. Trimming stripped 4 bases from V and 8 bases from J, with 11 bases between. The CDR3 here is CASSSGLREKLFF. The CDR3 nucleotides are TGTGCCAGCAGCTCGGGCCTGAGGGAAAAACTGTTTTTT.

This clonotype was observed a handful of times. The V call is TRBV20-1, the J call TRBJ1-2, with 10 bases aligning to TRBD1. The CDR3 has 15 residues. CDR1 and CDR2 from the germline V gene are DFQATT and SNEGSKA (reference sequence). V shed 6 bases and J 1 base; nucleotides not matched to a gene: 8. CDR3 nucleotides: TGCAGTGCGACCGGGACAGGGGATAATAACTATGGCTACACCTTC. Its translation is CSATGTGDNNYGYTF.

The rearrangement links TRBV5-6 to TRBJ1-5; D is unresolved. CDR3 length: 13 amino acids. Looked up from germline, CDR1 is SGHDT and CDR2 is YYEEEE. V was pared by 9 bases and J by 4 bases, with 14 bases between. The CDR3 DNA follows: TGTGCCATGGGCGCCGGGCTAAATCAGCCCCAGCATTTT. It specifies CAMGAGLNQPQHF.